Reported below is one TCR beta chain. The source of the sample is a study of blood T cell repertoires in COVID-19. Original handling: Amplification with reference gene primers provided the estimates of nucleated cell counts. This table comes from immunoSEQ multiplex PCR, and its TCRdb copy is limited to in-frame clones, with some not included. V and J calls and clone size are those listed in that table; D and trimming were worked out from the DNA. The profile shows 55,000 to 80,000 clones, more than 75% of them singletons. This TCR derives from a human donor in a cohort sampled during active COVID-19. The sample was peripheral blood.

CDR3 sequence reads: CASSYGREVYGYTF. The CDR3 region has the DNA TGTGCCAGCAGTTATGGCAGGGAAGTGTATGGCTACACCTTC. This chain links TRBV6-5 with TRBJ1-2; D might be TRBD1 (5 bases). Germline CDR1 reads MNHEY; CDR2 reads SVGAGI. This CDR3 has 14 residues. V gave up 3 bases and J gave up 5 bases, with 13 bases separating them.